Listed below are T cell receptor beta chains from one sample, sequenced in a study of blood T cell repertoires in COVID-19. The assay was immunoSEQ multiplex PCR, and TCRdb's table has in-frame clones only and misses some. The table records about 68,000 clones, roughly 80% of them present only once. The sample consisted of peripheral blood. Receptors were obtained from a man aged 45-65 years with active COVID-19. Each CDR3 is given with its conserved first and last residue. A D gene is named only where the DNA matches it firmly. The listing skips clone size in some rows; elsewhere it reads once, few, many or a size class.

>NA|NA|TRBJ2-7|TRBV27
CASSFGPGAFTYEQYF
TGTGCCAGCAGTTTTGGACCAGGGGCCTTCACCTACGAGCAGTACTTC
>NA|once|TRBJ2-3|TRBV7-8
CASSPLADTQYF
TGTGCCAGCAGCCCCCTCGCAGATACGCAGTATTTT
>NA|NA|TRBJ1-2|TRBV14
CASSQGRVYGYTF
TGTGCCAGCAGCCAAGGCAGGGTGTATGGCTACACCTTC
>TRBD1|NA|TRBJ2-4|TRBV6-1
CASSERAGTGFMVGKNIQYF
TGTGCCAGCAGTGAAAGAGCCGGGACAGGGTTTATGGTTGGCAAAAACATTCAGTACTTC
>NA|NA|TRBJ2-2|TRBV3-1/TRBV3-2
CATREGAGELFF
TGTGCCACCAGAGAGGGAGCCGGGGAGCTGTTTTTT
>NA|NA|TRBJ2-2|TRBV5-1
CASSTGTGELFF
TGCGCCAGCAGCACGGGAACCGGGGAGCTGTTTTTT
>TRBD2|NA|TRBJ2-5|TRBV6-6
CATGLAGGQETQYF
TGTGCCACCGGACTAGCGGGAGGTCAGGAGACCCAGTACTTC
>TRBD1|NA|TRBJ1-1|TRBV5-1
CASSGGTGEPEAFF
TGCGCCAGCAGCGGAGGGACAGGAGAACCTGAAGCTTTCTTT
>TRBD1|NA|TRBJ1-5|TRBV5-1
CASSARTGAQQPQHF
TGCGCCAGCAGCGCGAGAACAGGGGCCCAACAGCCCCAGCATTTT
>TRBD2|NA|TRBJ2-2|TRBV4-2
CASSQFLAGGPSGELFF
TGTGCCAGCAGCCAATTCCTAGCGGGGGGGCCCTCCGGGGAGCTGTTTTTT
>NA|NA|TRBJ1-1|TRBV27
CASSLLSRGFTEAFF
TGTGCCAGCAGTTTGCTTTCCAGGGGATTTACTGAAGCTTTCTTT
>NA|NA|TRBJ2-2|TRBV3-1/TRBV3-2
CASSPGSSGELFF
TGTGCCAGCAGCCCCGGGTCTTCCGGGGAGCTGTTTTTT
>NA|NA|TRBJ1-2|TRBV7-6
CASSTLGAGGDGYTF
TGTGCCAGCAGCACTCTTGGGGCGGGGGGCGATGGCTACACCTTC
>TRBD1|NA|TRBJ1-1|TRBV5-1
CASRVGQGTEAFF
TGCGCCAGCAGAGTCGGACAGGGGACTGAAGCTTTCTTT
>NA|NA|TRBJ2-1|TRBV5-6
CASSSTSRNEQFF
TGTGCCAGCAGCTCAACGTCGAGGAATGAGCAGTTCTTC
>TRBD1|NA|TRBJ2-3|TRBV3-1/TRBV3-2
CASSPGDRGVSDTQYF
TGTGCCAGCAGCCCGGGGGACAGGGGGGTGTCAGATACGCAGTATTTT
>NA|NA|TRBJ2-1|TRBV11-2
CASRAGQAGEQFF
TGTGCCAGCAGAGCGGGCCAGGCTGGTGAGCAGTTCTTC
>TRBD2|few|TRBJ2-7|TRBV6-6
CASSYSVTSGYEQYF
TGTGCCAGCAGTTACTCGGTGACTAGCGGATACGAGCAGTACTTC
>NA|NA|TRBJ2-5|TRBV7-9
CASSLGGKTQYF
TGTGCCAGCAGCTTAGGGGGCAAGACCCAGTACTTC
>TRBD1|NA|TRBJ1-1|TRBV18
CASSPNSDRAYTEAFF
TGTGCCAGCTCACCAAACTCGGACAGGGCGTACACTGAAGCTTTCTTT
>NA|NA|TRBJ1-2|TRBV13
CASSRTDYGYTF
TGTGCCAGCAGCAGGACAGATTATGGCTACACCTTC
>NA|NA|TRBJ1-1|TRBV7-2
CASRLGRASTEAFF
TGTGCCAGCAGACTAGGACGGGCGAGCACTGAAGCTTTCTTT
>TRBD2|once|TRBJ2-2|TRBV27
CASRFELAANTGELFF
TGTGCCAGCAGATTTGAGCTAGCGGCAAACACCGGGGAGCTGTTTTTT
>NA|NA|TRBJ2-5|TRBV7-2
CASSLSRQETQYF
TGTGCCAGCAGCTTAAGTCGGCAAGAGACCCAGTACTTC
>NA|NA|TRBJ2-6|TRBV11-1
CASSPTRRAGANVLTF
TGTGCCAGCAGCCCCACTCGGCGGGCTGGGGCCAACGTCCTGACTTTC
>NA|NA|TRBJ1-3|TRBV7-9
CASSTSGSQNTIYF
TGTGCCAGCAGCACGTCGGGATCTCAAAACACCATATATTTT
>TRBD1|NA|TRBJ2-7|TRBV6-5
CASTTGDEQYF
TGTGCCAGCACTACAGGGGACGAGCAGTACTTC
>NA|NA|TRBJ1-4|TRBV7-9
CASSSSPGGSATNEKLFF
TGTGCCAGCAGTTCCTCCCCGGGAGGGTCGGCGACTAATGAAAAACTGTTTTTT
>NA|NA|TRBJ2-2|TRBV18
CASSPPGITTANTGELFF
TGTGCCAGCTCACCACCGGGGATAACGACAGCGAACACCGGGGAGCTGTTTTTT
>NA|few|TRBJ2-7|TRBV4-1
CASSLGLFYEQYF
TGCGCCAGCAGCCTAGGACTATTTTACGAGCAGTACTTC
>TRBD1|NA|TRBJ2-1|TRBV27
CASTLGTGVYNEQFF
TGTGCCAGCACTCTTGGGACAGGGGTCTACAATGAGCAGTTCTTC
>TRBD2|NA|TRBJ2-2|TRBV2
CASSIVLAGTGELFF
TGTGCCAGCAGTATAGTCCTAGCGGGCACCGGGGAGCTGTTTTTT
>NA|NA|TRBJ2-1|TRBV6-2/TRBV6-3
CASSFLFYNEQFF
TGTGCCAGCAGCTTCCTTTTTTACAATGAGCAGTTCTTC
>NA|once|TRBJ1-3|TRBV3-1/TRBV3-2
CASSPSSGNTIYF
TGTGCCAGCAGCCCCAGCTCTGGAAACACCATATATTTT
>NA|NA|TRBJ1-2|TRBV4-1
CASFSFDPQEGYTF
TGCGCCAGCTTTTCATTTGACCCCCAGGAAGGCTACACCTTC
>NA|NA|TRBJ1-2|TRBV29-1
CSGGTLGGYTF
TGCAGCGGCGGGACTCTCGGGGGCTACACCTTC
>NA|few|TRBJ2-3|TRBV12-3/TRBV12-4
CASSFQADTQYF
TGTGCCAGCAGTTTCCAGGCAGATACGCAGTATTTT
>NA|NA|TRBJ2-3|TRBV3-1/TRBV3-2
CASSQRGRVALGTDTQYF
TGTGCCAGCAGCCAAAGGGGAAGGGTGGCATTGGGCACAGATACGCAGTATTTT
>NA|NA|TRBJ1-5|TRBV27
CASSSLPGGNQPQHF
TGTGCCAGCAGTTCCCTCCCCGGGGGCAATCAGCCCCAGCATTTT
>TRBD1|few|TRBJ1-6|TRBV2
CASSGQGDSPLHF
TGTGCCAGCAGTGGACAGGGGGATTCACCCCTCCACTTT
>TRBD2|NA|TRBJ2-5|TRBV15
CATSRDPLAGAGETQYF
TGTGCCACCAGCAGAGATCCTCTAGCGGGGGCGGGGGAGACCCAGTACTTC
>TRBD2|once|TRBJ2-2|TRBV5-1
CASSPAREPTGELFF
TGCGCCAGCAGCCCCGCGCGGGAGCCCACCGGGGAGCTGTTTTTT
>NA|NA|TRBJ2-1|TRBV5-1
CASSSETYNEQFF
TGCGCCAGCAGCTCGGAGACCTACAATGAGCAGTTCTTC
>NA|NA|TRBJ1-6|TRBV30
CAWQGLGDSPLHF
TGTGCCTGGCAGGGGCTAGGAGATTCACCCCTCCACTTT
>NA|once|TRBJ2-7|TRBV4-3
CASSQEVPTYEQYF
TGCGCCAGCAGCCAAGAGGTCCCTACCTACGAGCAGTACTTC
>NA|NA|TRBJ2-1|TRBV5-1
CASSLAEDEQFF
TGCGCCAGCAGCTTGGCGGAGGATGAGCAGTTCTTC
>NA|few|TRBJ2-7|TRBV5-1
CASSQTGPQYEQYF
TGCGCCAGCAGCCAAACAGGGCCCCAGTACGAGCAGTACTTC
>TRBD1|NA|TRBJ2-1|TRBV3-1/TRBV3-2
CASSQALPGQGANEQFF
TGTGCCAGCAGCCAAGCCCTCCCGGGGCAGGGGGCCAATGAGCAGTTCTTC
>NA|NA|TRBJ1-1|TRBV7-9
CASRRRGDTEAFF
TGTGCCAGCAGGCGTCGGGGGGACACTGAAGCTTTCTTT
>NA|NA|TRBJ2-7|TRBV2
CASSEVDFSYEQYF
TGTGCCAGCAGTGAAGTGGACTTTTCCTACGAGCAGTACTTC
>NA|few|TRBJ2-7|TRBV6-6
CASSQTYEQYF
TGTGCCAGCAGTCAAACTTACGAGCAGTACTTC
>NA|few|TRBJ2-7|TRBV27
CASSFRGRVYEQYF
TGTGCCAGCAGTTTCAGGGGAAGAGTGTACGAGCAGTACTTC
>TRBD2|NA|TRBJ2-1|TRBV11-2
CASSLELANEQFF
TGTGCCAGCAGCTTAGAACTAGCGAATGAGCAGTTCTTC
>NA|NA|TRBJ1-5|TRBV4-1
CASSQLYGGSQPQHF
TGCGCCAGCAGCCAACTTTACGGGGGGAGTCAGCCCCAGCATTTT
>NA|NA|TRBJ2-7|TRBV2
CASSDPGQLLDEQYF
TGTGCCAGCAGTGATCCTGGGCAGCTATTGGACGAGCAGTACTTC
>TRBD1|few|TRBJ2-5|TRBV7-6
CASSPVPGQGATQYF
TGTGCCAGCAGCCCCGTCCCGGGACAGGGGGCAACCCAGTACTTC